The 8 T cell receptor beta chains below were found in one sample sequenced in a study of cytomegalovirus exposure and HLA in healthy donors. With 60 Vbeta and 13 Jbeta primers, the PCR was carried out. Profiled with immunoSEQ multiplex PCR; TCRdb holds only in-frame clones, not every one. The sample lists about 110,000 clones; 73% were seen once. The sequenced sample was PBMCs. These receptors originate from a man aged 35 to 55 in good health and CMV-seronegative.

This CDR3 reads CTSSQATGLADFITDTGELFF. In DNA, the CDR3 is TGCACCAGCAGCCAAGCCACGGGACTAGCTGACTTTATCACGGACACCGGGGAGCTGTTTTTT. The V gene is TRBV1, the J gene TRBJ2-2; the table gives TRBD2 as D, unverified against the DNA. TRBV1 is a known pseudogene. CDR3 length equals 21 residues.

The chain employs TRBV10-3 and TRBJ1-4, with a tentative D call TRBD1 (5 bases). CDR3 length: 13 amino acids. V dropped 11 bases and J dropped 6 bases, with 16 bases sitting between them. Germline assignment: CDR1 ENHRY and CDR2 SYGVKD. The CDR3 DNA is TGTGCCGTTAAAAGGGGTCGCGATGAAAAACTGTTTTTT. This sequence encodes CAVKRGRDEKLFF.

The CDR3 region has the DNA TGTGCCAGCAGCACTATTGGGGCGGCAGAGACCCAGTACTTC. This sequence encodes CASSTIGAAETQYF. J is TRBJ2-5 and V is TRBV9; tentative D call: TRBD1 (5 bases). Looked up from germline, CDR1 is SGDLS and CDR2 is YYNGEE. V dropped 4 bases and J dropped 4 bases, with 14 bases sitting between them. The CDR3 loop spans 14 amino acids.

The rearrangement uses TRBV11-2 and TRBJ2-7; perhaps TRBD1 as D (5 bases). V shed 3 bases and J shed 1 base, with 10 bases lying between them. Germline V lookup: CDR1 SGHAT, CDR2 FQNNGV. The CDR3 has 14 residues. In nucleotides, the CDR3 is TGTGCCAGCAGCTTGACAGACGGATCCTACGAGCAGTACTTC. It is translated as CASSLTDGSYEQYF.

The CDR3 nucleotides read TGCGCCAGCAGCCAAGATTTATTTAGCTCCTACAATGAGCAGTTCTTC. This translates into CASSQDLFSSYNEQFF. The V call is TRBV4-3, the J call TRBJ2-1; D gene unclear. Germline CDR1 LGHNA, CDR2 YSLEER. The ends were cut back, 0 bases at V and 0 bases at J, with 9 bases in the middle. This CDR3 comprises 16 residues.

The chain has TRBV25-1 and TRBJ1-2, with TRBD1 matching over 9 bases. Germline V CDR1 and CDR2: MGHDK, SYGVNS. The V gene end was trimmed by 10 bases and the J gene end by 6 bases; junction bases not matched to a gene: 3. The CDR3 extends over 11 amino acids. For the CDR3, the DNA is TGTGCCACCAGGACAGGGGATGGCTACACCTTC. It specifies CATRTGDGYTF.

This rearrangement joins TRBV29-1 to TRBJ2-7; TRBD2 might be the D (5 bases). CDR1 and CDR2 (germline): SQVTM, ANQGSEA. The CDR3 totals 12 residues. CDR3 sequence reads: CSGEDGRAEQYF. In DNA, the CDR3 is TGCAGTGGAGAAGACGGGCGGGCCGAGCAGTACTTC.

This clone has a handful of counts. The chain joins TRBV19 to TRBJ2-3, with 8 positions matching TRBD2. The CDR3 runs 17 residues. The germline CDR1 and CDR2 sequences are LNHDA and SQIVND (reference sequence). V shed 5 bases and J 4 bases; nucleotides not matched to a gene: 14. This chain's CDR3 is CASSLMQGSGVADTQYF. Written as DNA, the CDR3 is TGTGCCAGTAGTCTTATGCAGGGTAGCGGGGTAGCAGATACGCAGTATTTT.